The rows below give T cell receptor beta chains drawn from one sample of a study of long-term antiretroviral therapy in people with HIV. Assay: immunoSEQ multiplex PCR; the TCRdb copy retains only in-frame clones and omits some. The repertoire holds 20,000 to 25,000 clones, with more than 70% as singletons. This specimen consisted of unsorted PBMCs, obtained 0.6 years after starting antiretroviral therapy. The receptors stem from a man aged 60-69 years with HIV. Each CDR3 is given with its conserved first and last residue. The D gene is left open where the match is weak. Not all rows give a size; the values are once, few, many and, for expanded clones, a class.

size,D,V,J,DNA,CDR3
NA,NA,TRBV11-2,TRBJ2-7,TGTGCCAGCAGCTTAGGGCGGTTGGACGAGCAGTACTTC,CASSLGRLDEQYF
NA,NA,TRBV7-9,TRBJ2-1,TGTGCCAGCAGTACACAGGGACCCTACAATGAGCAGTTCTTC,CASSTQGPYNEQFF
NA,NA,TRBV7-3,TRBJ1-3,TGTGCCAGCAGCTTAGGGGGGACGAACCCTGGAAACACCATATATTTT,CASSLGGTNPGNTIYF
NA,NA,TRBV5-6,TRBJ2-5,TGTGCCAGCAGCTTGTCAGTGGGGGAGACCCAGTACTTC,CASSLSVGETQYF
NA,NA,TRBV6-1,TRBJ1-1,TGTGCCAGCGGCGGGGGTAGGCCTGAAGCTTTCTTT,CASGGGRPEAFF
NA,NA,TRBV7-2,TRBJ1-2,TGTGCCAGCAGCTCCAGGGGAGTTGGGAACTATGGCTACACCTTC,CASSSRGVGNYGYTF
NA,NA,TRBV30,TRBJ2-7,TGTGCCTTGCTCGACAGGGGAGGGAGCGAGCAGTACTTC,CALLDRGGSEQYF
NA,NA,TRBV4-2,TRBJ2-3,TGTGCCAGCAGCCATACGGGGGCCCCATCGGAAGGTACGCAGTATTTT,CASSHTGAPSEGTQYF
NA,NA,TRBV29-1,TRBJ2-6,TGCAGCGTTGAAGGACCCAGGAGCTCTGGGGCCAACGTCCTGACTTTC,CSVEGPRSSGANVLTF
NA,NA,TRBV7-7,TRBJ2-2,TGTGCTAGCAGCTCCTACAAAACCGGGGAGCTGTTTTTT,CASSSYKTGELFF
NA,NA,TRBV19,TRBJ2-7,TGTGCCAGTAGTATCCGGACGGAGTTAACCTACGAGCAGTACTTC,CASSIRTELTYEQYF
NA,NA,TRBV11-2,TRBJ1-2,TGTGCCAGCAGCTTAGAGCAGGGGCTGCGCTACACCTTC,CASSLEQGLRYTF
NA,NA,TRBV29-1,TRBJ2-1,TGCAGCGGAGGGTACCGGGCGGGAAGGCAGTTCTTC,CSGGYRAGRQFF
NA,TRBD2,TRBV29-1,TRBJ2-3,TGCAGCGCCCTGGCTTGGACTAGCGGGGACACAGATACGCAGTATTTT,CSALAWTSGDTDTQYF
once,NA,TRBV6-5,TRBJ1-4,TGTGCCAGCAGTTACAAAGGGGGGGCTAATGAAAAACTGTTTTTT,CASSYKGGANEKLFF
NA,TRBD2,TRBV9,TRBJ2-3,TGTGCCAGCAGCGCGGCCCCTAGCGGGATTTGGACAGATACGCAGTATTTT,CASSAAPSGIWTDTQYF
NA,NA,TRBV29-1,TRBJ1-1,TGCAGCGTTGGAGGCGTGTCCCACGCTGAAGCTTTCTTT,CSVGGVSHAEAFF
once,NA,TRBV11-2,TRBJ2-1,TGTGCCAGCAGCTTGGCCGATGGGCAGTTCTTC,CASSLADGQFF
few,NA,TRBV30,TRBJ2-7,TGTGCCTGGGGACGGTGGACCCCCTACGAGCAGTACTTC,CAWGRWTPYEQYF
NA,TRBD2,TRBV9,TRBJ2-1,TGTGCCAGCAGCGGCCGCGCCTTGGCGGGGGGCGACAGCTCCTACAATGAGCAGTTCTTC,CASSGRALAGGDSSYNEQFF
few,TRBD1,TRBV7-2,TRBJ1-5,TGTGCCAGCAGCTTGGGACAGCTAGGGAGCAATCAGCCCCAGCATTTT,CASSLGQLGSNQPQHF
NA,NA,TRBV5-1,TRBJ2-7,TGCGCCAGCAGCTTGGTAGATGGAGGGTCCTACGAGCAGTACTTC,CASSLVDGGSYEQYF
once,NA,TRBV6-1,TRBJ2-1,TGTGCCAGCAGTGAAGCAGACAGGGAGCAGTTCTTC,CASSEADREQFF
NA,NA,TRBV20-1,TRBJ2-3,TGCAGTGCCAAGTCCACAGATACGCAGTATTTT,CSAKSTDTQYF
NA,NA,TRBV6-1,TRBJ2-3,TGTGCCAGCAGTGAAGACAGGGTTACAGATACGCAGTATTTT,CASSEDRVTDTQYF
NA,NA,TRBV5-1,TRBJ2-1,TGCGCCAGCAGCAGGGCAGTGGCCTACAATGAGCAGTTCTTC,CASSRAVAYNEQFF
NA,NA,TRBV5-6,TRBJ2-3,TGTGCCAGCAGCTTGACAGATACGCAGTATTTT,CASSLTDTQYF
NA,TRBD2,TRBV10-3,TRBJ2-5,TGTGCCATCAGTGAATTGGGGGGGGGTCGGGAGACCCAGTACTTC,CAISELGGGRETQYF
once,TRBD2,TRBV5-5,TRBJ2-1,TGTGCCAGCAGCTTCTTAGCGGGGGAGGGGGATGAGCAGTTCTTC,CASSFLAGEGDEQFF
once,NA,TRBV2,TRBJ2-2,TGTGCCAGCAGTGAGTACACCGGGGAGCTGTTTTTT,CASSEYTGELFF
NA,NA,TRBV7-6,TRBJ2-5,TGTGCCAGCAGCTTATTAGTCTGGGAGACCCAGTACTTC,CASSLLVWETQYF
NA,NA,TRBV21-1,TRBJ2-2,TGTGCCAGCAGCAACTCCGGGGAGCTGTTTTTT,CASSNSGELFF
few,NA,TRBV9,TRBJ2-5,TGTGCCAGCACTCCAGGCGGCCTCCAAGAGACCCAGTACTTC,CASTPGGLQETQYF
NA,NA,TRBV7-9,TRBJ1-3,TGTGCCAGCAGCCCCTCGGACGGGGAATATGGGAAAAACACCATATATTTT,CASSPSDGEYGKNTIYF
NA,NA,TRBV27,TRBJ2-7,TGTGCCAGCCGACTCGGGGCGGGACCCCTACACGAGCAGTACTTC,CASRLGAGPLHEQYF
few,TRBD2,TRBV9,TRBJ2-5,TGTGCCAGCAGCGCCGGGACTAGCGGGGTCCAAGAGACCCAGTACTTC,CASSAGTSGVQETQYF
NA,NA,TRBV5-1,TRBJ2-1,TGCGCCAGCAGCCCACAAGTTAGAAATAATGAGCAGTTCTTC,CASSPQVRNNEQFF
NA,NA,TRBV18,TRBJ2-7,TGTGCCAGCTCACCGGCCTCCGACTACGAGCAGTACTTC,CASSPASDYEQYF
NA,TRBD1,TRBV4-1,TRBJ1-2,TGCGCCAGCAGCCAAGACCCCGGGACAGCGACTTCCTATGGCTACACCTTC,CASSQDPGTATSYGYTF
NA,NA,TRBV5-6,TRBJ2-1,TGTGCCAGCAGCCTCCCGGGGCCGGGGGTGGGCAATGAGCAGTTCTTC,CASSLPGPGVGNEQFF
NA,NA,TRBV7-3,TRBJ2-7,TGTGCCAGCAGCCCACACGCGGGGTTACCTTCCGAGCAGTACTTC,CASSPHAGLPSEQYF
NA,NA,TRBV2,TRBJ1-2,TGTGCCAGCAGCAAAGAAGGGGAATCTAACTATGGCTACACCTTC,CASSKEGESNYGYTF
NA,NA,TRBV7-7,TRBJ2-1,TGTGCCAGCAGCCCGCGGAGGGCCCTCTACAATGAGCAGTTCTTC,CASSPRRALYNEQFF
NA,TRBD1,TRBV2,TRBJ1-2,TGTGCCAGCAGTGGGGGGCCGACAGGGCGGAATGGCTACACCTTC,CASSGGPTGRNGYTF
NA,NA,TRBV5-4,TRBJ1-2,TGTGCCAGCAGCCAAGAAGGGGCAGGAAATGGCTACACCTTC,CASSQEGAGNGYTF
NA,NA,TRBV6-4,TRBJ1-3,TGTGCCAGCAATCGGGTCCCAGTGACTGGAAACACCATATATTTT,CASNRVPVTGNTIYF
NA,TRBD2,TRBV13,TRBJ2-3,TGTGCCAGCAGCTTAAGGACTAGCGGGTTATCTTTCACAGATACGCAGTATTTT,CASSLRTSGLSFTDTQYF
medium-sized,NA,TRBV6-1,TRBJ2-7,TGTGCCAGCAAGAACGCAGCCTACGAGCAGTACTTC,CASKNAAYEQYF
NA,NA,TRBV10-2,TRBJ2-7,TGCGCCAGCAGTGAGCCTAGGGACGGAGGAGGCTACGAGCAGTACTTC,CASSEPRDGGGYEQYF
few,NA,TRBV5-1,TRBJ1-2,TGCGCCAGCAGCTTGGCGTCAGACTATGGCTACACCTTC,CASSLASDYGYTF
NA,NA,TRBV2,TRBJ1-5,TGTGCCAGCAGGCGGGACACAAATCAGCCCCAGCATTTT,CASRRDTNQPQHF
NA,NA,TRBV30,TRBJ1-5,TGTGCCTGGAGCAAGACCGGGACACCCAATCAGCCCCAGCATTTT,CAWSKTGTPNQPQHF
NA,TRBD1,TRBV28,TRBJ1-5,TGTGCCAGCAGTTCCACAGGGGGGATGAGTCAGCCCCAGCATTTT,CASSSTGGMSQPQHF
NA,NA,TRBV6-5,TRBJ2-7,TGTGCCAGCAGTTACGGGGTTTTAGGCTCCTACGAGCAGTACTTC,CASSYGVLGSYEQYF
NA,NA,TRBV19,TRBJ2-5,TGTGCCAGTAGCCGGAGGAACTTCCAAGAGACCCAGTACTTC,CASSRRNFQETQYF